The 29 T cell receptor beta chains reported below all come from one sample, sequenced in a study of T cells in Graves' hyperthyroidism and ophthalmopathy. Amplification of TCR beta CDR3 regions used RNA as the template. HTBI primers were used for first-round RT-PCR of the TCR CDR3. Each CDR3 protein is one row after TCRdb ran MiXCR on the multiplex PCR reads. The data contain roughly 740,000 distinct CDR3 sequences, roughly 15% of them singletons. The material sequenced was blood. The receptor set was obtained from a man younger than 35 with Graves' hyperthyroidism.

This chain joins TRBV19 and TRBJ2-2; maybe TRBD2 (6 bases). The V gene lost 6 bases and the J gene lost 5 bases, with 13 bases spanning the gap. Germline CDR1 LNHDA, CDR2 SQIVND (reference sequence). This CDR3 is 14 amino acids long. CDR3 residues: CASRRGGGTGELFF. For the CDR3, the DNA is TGTGCCAGTAGAAGGGGAGGCGGAACCGGGGAGCTGTTTTTT.

This clonotype was recorded once. The chain uses TRBV10-3 and TRBJ2-7; TRBD2 might be the D (6 bases). V dropped 0 bases and J dropped 3 bases, with 12 bases sitting between them. CDR3 length: 15 amino acids. The germline V gene encodes CDR1 ENHRY and CDR2 SYGVKD. The CDR3 DNA is TGTGCCATCAGTGAGTCAAGTAGCGGTTTCTACGAGCAGTACTTC. Translating gives CAISESSSGFYEQYF.

V is TRBV7-2 and J is TRBJ2-5; D possibly corresponds to TRBD2 (6 bases). V was pared by 6 bases and J by 4 bases, with 9 bases between. From germline, CDR1 is SGHTA and CDR2 FQGNSA. CDR3 length: 12 residues. The CDR3 coding sequence is TGTGCCAGCAGGCGGGGCCGAGAGACCCAGTACTTC. Protein sequence: CASRRGRETQYF.

This clonotype was detected only a few times. The chain has TRBV7-3 and TRBJ2-1; 7 bases match TRBD2. The V gene's germline CDR1 is SGHTA and CDR2 FQGTGA. V lost 3 bases to trimming and J lost 8 bases; unmatched junction nucleotides: 10. This CDR3 has 15 residues. The CDR3 nucleotides are TGTGCCAGCAGCTTCGCCGCGGGAGCTAACGATGAGCAGTTCTTC. The encoded protein is CASSFAAGANDEQFF. The full variable domain, in which reference TRBV7-3 and TRBJ2-1 provide the parts outside the CDR3, is GAGVSQTPSNKVTEKGKYVELRCDPISGHTALYWYRQSLGQGPEFLIYFQGTGAADDSGLPNDRFFAVRPEGSVSTLKIQRTERGDSAVYLCASSFAAGANDEQFFGPGTRLTVL.

This clonotype was detected many times. V is TRBV6-1 and J is TRBJ2-7; D is possibly TRBD1 (7 bases). V gave up 7 bases and J gave up 2 bases, with 12 bases separating them. CDR3 length: 13 amino acids. The germline gives CDR1 MNHNS, CDR2 SASEGT. The CDR3 nucleotides read TGTGCCAGCAACCCCAGGGGGGCCTACGAGCAGTACTTC. Amino acids: CASNPRGAYEQYF.

This clonotype was observed a few times. The chain recombines TRBV12-3 or TRBV12-4 with TRBJ2-7; TRBD2 is a possible D gene (5 bases). Trimming stripped 6 bases from V and 4 bases from J, with 22 bases between. The CDR3 consists of 16 residues. The CDR3 protein is CASSLGGSGFRYEQYF. In nucleotides, the CDR3 is TGTGCCAGCAGCTTGGGTGGGAGCGGTTTTCGGTACGAGCAGTACTTC.

The chain employs TRBV4-1 and TRBJ2-7, with 8 positions matching TRBD1. Germline V gene lookup returns CDR1 MGHRA and CDR2 YSYEKL. This CDR3 has 14 residues. Germline trimming cut 1 base from V and 3 bases from J; bases unmatched to any gene: 2. This CDR3 is CASSQVQGGYEQYF. In nucleotides, the CDR3 is TGCGCCAGCAGCCAAGTACAGGGGGGCTACGAGCAGTACTTC.

This clonotype was seen at least ten times. This chain links TRBV2 with TRBJ2-1; tentative D call: TRBD2 (6 bases). V gave up 1 base and J gave up 4 bases, with 11 bases separating them. Germline V CDR1 and CDR2: SNHLY, FYNNEI. This CDR3 has 15 amino acids. CDR3 nucleotides: TGTGCCAGCAGTGAAGGCGGGGCTGGGTACAATGAGCAGTTCTTC. It translates to CASSEGGAGYNEQFF.

This clonotype appeared many times. The CDR3 is CASSKLDEQFF. The CDR3 DNA follows: TGTGCCAGCAGTAAACTAGACGAGCAGTTCTTC. The chain employs TRBV27 and TRBJ2-1; possible D gene TRBD2, 5 bases. This CDR3 contains 11 residues. V was pared by 5 bases and J by 10 bases, with 9 bases between. Germline CDR1 reads MNHEY; CDR2 reads SMNVEV (reference sequence).

The chain joins TRBV6-1 to TRBJ2-2, with TRBD1 matching 9 bases. This CDR3 region has 14 residues. Germline loops: CDR1 MNHNS, CDR2 SASEGT. After removal of 5 bases from V and 7 bases from J, the junction contained 5 bases not matched to a gene. The DNA for the CDR3 is TGTGCCAGCAGTCTTGGACAGGGGATCGGGGAGCTGTTTTTT. This sequence encodes CASSLGQGIGELFF.

This clonotype was observed at least ten times. The chain recombines TRBV30 with TRBJ2-1; D not certain. This CDR3 has 15 amino acids. Trimming removed 2 bases at V and 4 bases at J, with 15 bases between. Germline assignment: CDR1 GTSNPN and CDR2 SVGIG (reference sequence). CDR3 sequence (DNA): TGTGCCTGGAGTAAGGATAACGCTCCTTACAATGAGCAGTTCTTC. Encoded protein: CAWSKDNAPYNEQFF.

The chain has TRBV12-3 or TRBV12-4 and TRBJ1-5, with D uncertain. The CDR3 loop spans 15 amino acids. V lost 5 bases, J lost 0 bases, and 11 bases lay in between. The CDR3, as DNA: TGTGCCAGCAGTCTCGAGCTATCTAGCAATCAGCCCCAGCATTTT. As protein: CASSLELSSNQPQHF.

This clonotype was picked up many times. The chain links TRBV6-2 or TRBV6-3 to TRBJ2-2; the D is unclear. The CDR3 runs 14 residues. From germline, CDR1 is MNHEY and CDR2 SVGEGT. V gave up 2 bases and J gave up 4 bases, with 8 bases separating them. CDR3 DNA: TGTGCCAGCAGTTACGGAACAGCCACCGGGGAGCTGTTTTTT. Its protein is CASSYGTATGELFF.

This sequence joins TRBV20-1 and TRBJ2-4; 14 bases align to TRBD2. V dropped 6 bases and J dropped 11; count of bases not matched to a gene: 12. The CDR3 is 15 residues long. Looked up from germline, CDR1 is DFQATT and CDR2 is SNEGSKA (reference sequence). CDR3 region: CSAGLAGADGSVQYF. CDR3 nucleotides: TGCAGTGCGGGACTAGCGGGAGCGGATGGGTCTGTTCAGTACTTC.

This clonotype was seen a few times. The V and J genes are TRBV2 and TRBJ1-5; weak D call: TRBD1 (5 bases). This CDR3 comprises 13 residues. Germline CDR1 is SNHLY and CDR2 is FYNNEI. V lost 8 bases to trimming and J lost 4 bases, with 12 bases between them. CDR3: CASEQDRNQPQHF. CDR3 coding DNA: TGTGCCAGCGAACAGGATCGAAATCAGCCCCAGCATTTT.

At least ten counts were recorded for this clonotype. The CDR3 DNA follows: TGCAGTGCTGGAGGTAGCGGGGAAGAGACCCAGTACTTC. Translation: CSAGGSGEETQYF. The J gene is TRBJ2-5, the V gene TRBV20-1, with 8 bases identical to TRBD2. Per germline, CDR1 DFQATT and CDR2 SNEGSKA (reference sequence). The CDR3 covers 13 residues. The junction had 5 bases not matched to a gene; V was cut back by 5 bases and J by 3 bases.

The chain couples TRBV29-1 to TRBJ2-3, with TRBD2 matching over 7 bases. This CDR3 is built from 14 residues. With V trimmed by 4 bases and J by 1 base, 5 bases remained unmatched. The germline CDR1 and CDR2 sequences are SQVTM and ANQGSEA. The CDR3 spells CSVGPSGGTDTQYF. The CDR3 DNA reads as TGCAGCGTTGGCCCCAGCGGGGGCACAGATACGCAGTATTTT.

The rearrangement links TRBV7-8 to TRBJ1-1; 9 positions match TRBD1. Germline lookup yields CDR1 SGHVS and CDR2 FQNEAQ. The CDR3 has 14 amino acids. V shed 5 bases, J shed 10 bases, and the junction held 11 bases outside the gene matches. The CDR3 DNA follows: TGTGCCAGCAGCCCTGGACAGGGGAGAAATGCAGCTTTCTTT. Its translation: CASSPGQGRNAAFF.

This clonotype was detected ten times or more. V gene TRBV2 combines with J gene TRBJ2-7, with 13 positions matching TRBD2. Germline V CDR1 and CDR2: SNHLY, FYNNEI. The CDR3 consists of 15 residues. The V gene end was trimmed by 5 bases and the J gene end by 1 base; junction bases not matched to a gene: 2. The CDR3 DNA follows: TGTGCCAGCAGTCAACTAGCGGGAGGGTCCTACGAGCAGTACTTC. It yields the protein CASSQLAGGSYEQYF.

This clonotype was counted many times. The rearrangement joins TRBV12-3 or TRBV12-4 to TRBJ2-5, with TRBD2 matching over 8 bases. CDR3 size: 14 residues. J lost 5 bases, V lost 7 bases, and 9 bases had no gene match. Here the CDR3 reads CASTPSGSRETQYF. The CDR3 nucleotides are TGTGCCAGCACCCCAAGCGGGAGCCGGGAGACCCAGTACTTC.

This chain connects TRBV19 to TRBJ2-2; D remains ambiguous. This CDR3 has 15 residues. Trimming took off 5 bases at V and 1 base at J, with 11 bases between the two ends. Germline V gives CDR1 LNHDA, CDR2 SQIVND (reference sequence). The CDR3 spells CASSSGRRNTGELFF. The CDR3, as DNA: TGTGCCAGTAGTTCCGGACGGAGGAACACCGGGGAGCTGTTTTTT.

This clonotype was counted many times. The chain combines TRBV2 with TRBJ2-7; D is tentatively TRBD1 or TRBD2 (6 bases each). This CDR3 has 15 residues. Germline V gene data show CDR1 as SNHLY and CDR2 as FYNNEI. Trimming removed 5 bases at V and 6 bases at J, with 20 bases between. The CDR3 loop is CASSPSWGAAGEQYF. As DNA, the CDR3 is TGTGCCAGCAGTCCGTCGTGGGGGGCAGCGGGCGAGCAGTACTTC.

In its sample, this clonotype was seen many times. The CDR3 coding sequence is TGTGCCAGCGGTAGGGAGATTACGGATACGCAGTATTTT. It encodes CASGREITDTQYF. The genes are TRBV28 and TRBJ2-3, with D perhaps matching TRBD2 (5 bases). Germline V gene lookup returns CDR1 MDHEN and CDR2 SYDVKM. Trimming shortened V by 8 bases and J by 6 bases, and 15 bases separated the two germline ends. The CDR3 contains 13 residues.

The sample holds many counts of this clonotype. The genes are TRBV28 and TRBJ2-4; 7 bases match TRBD1. The V gene's germline CDR1 is MDHEN and CDR2 SYDVKM. The CDR3 has 18 residues. Germline trimming cut 6 bases from V and 3 bases from J; bases unmatched to any gene: 17. The CDR3 region has the DNA TGTGCCAGCAGCTTCGGGACAGAGGTCGGGCTGGTCAAAAACATTCAGTACTTC. It encodes CASSFGTEVGLVKNIQYF.

This clonotype was counted many times. The chain carries TRBV2 and TRBJ1-5, with no clear D. The CDR3 consists of 13 residues. Per the germline V gene, CDR1 is SNHLY and CDR2 is FYNNEI. Trimming removed 2 bases at V and 7 bases at J, with 9 bases between. DNA of the CDR3: TGTGCCAGCAGTGAATGGTTCGGGCAGCCCCAGCATTTT. Protein sequence: CASSEWFGQPQHF.

The table lists this clonotype with many counts. This chain joins TRBV11-2 and TRBJ2-7, with TRBD2 matching 12 bases. The CDR3 loop spans 15 amino acids. The trim removed 3 bases at V and 4 bases at J, leaving 4 bases unmatched. Per germline, CDR1 SGHAT and CDR2 FQNNGV. CDR3 amino acids: CASSFGTSGFYEQYF. CDR3 coding DNA: TGTGCCAGCAGCTTCGGGACTAGCGGGTTTTACGAGCAGTACTTC.

Note on this clonotype: A read error is possible here, since a much larger clone lies one base away. The rearrangement joins TRBV12-3 or TRBV12-4 to TRBJ1-1; D not resolved. The CDR3 has 15 amino acids. The CDR3 nucleotides read TGTGCCAGCGGTTTAGTCCCTCCCCCGGACACTGAAGCTTTCTTT. Its protein is CASGLVPPPDTEAFF.

This clonotype has at least ten counts. The rearrangement uses TRBV28 and TRBJ2-1; 7 nucleotides match TRBD2. The junction had 23 bases not matched to a gene; V was cut back by 0 bases and J by 0 bases. Germline CDR1 and CDR2: MDHEN and SYDVKM. The CDR3 length is 23 residues. CDR3 nucleotide sequence: TGTGCCAGCAGTTTATGGGTCATGGAGAGAGCGGGGAGTTACAGTAGCTCCTACAATGAGCAGTTCTTC. Protein sequence: CASSLWVMERAGSYSSSYNEQFF.

Ten or more counts support this clonotype. The rearrangement joins TRBV5-5 to TRBJ2-7; 10 nucleotides line up with TRBD1. This CDR3 comprises 15 residues. V lost 4 bases and J lost 6; bases outside the gene matches: 10. Germline CDR1 and CDR2: SGHKS and YYEKEE (reference sequence). CDR3 sequence: CASSPTGTGDSEQYF. For the CDR3, the DNA is TGTGCCAGCAGCCCAACCGGGACAGGGGATTCCGAGCAGTACTTC.